A single sample is the source of the 20 T cell receptor beta chains below, sequenced in a study of beta chain features in type 1 diabetes (dated by TCRdb to 2016 to 2018). Preparation of the library involved the immunoSEQ multiplex PCR assay. The entire isolated RNA was reverse transcribed using the High Capacity cDNA Reverse Transcription Kit, and thus expressed TCRB transcripts were sequenced. TCRdb obtained this table from immuneACCESS and retained in-frame rearrangements with V and J assigned. These tables miss some clones; where compared with another copy, unresolved V genes account for less than half of the shortfall, and the remainder is unexplained. Across this sample there are roughly 400,000 clones, with around 14% seen only once. Under 0.04% of the sample is taken by the ten largest. The specimen sequenced was naive CD4+ T cells from blood. The cell subset or site label on this specimen signifies: true naive CD4+ T cells. These TCRs come from a man aged 25 to 45 in good health.

A few counts support this clone. The V and J genes are TRBV7-2 and TRBJ2-5; 12 nucleotides line up with TRBD2. Germline CDR1 SGHTA, CDR2 FQGNSA. This CDR3 region has 14 residues. The V gene end was trimmed by 4 bases and the J gene end by 7 bases; junction bases not matched to a gene: 4. The CDR3: CASSSTSGRGTQYF. In DNA form, the CDR3 reads TGTGCCAGCAGCTCGACTAGCGGGAGAGGGACCCAGTACTTC.

There are a few counts of this clone. An end of the junction differs from the germline gene, which may be a read error. The DNA of the CDR3 is TGCAGCGTTAACAGCCCCGGACAGCCCTTC. Translating it yields CSVNSPGQPF. The chain uses TRBV29-1 and TRBJ1-2, with TRBD1 as a possible D gene (6 bases). CDR3 size: 10 residues. The germline V gene encodes CDR1 SQVTM and CDR2 ANQGSEA.

This chain uses TRBV7-9 with TRBJ2-7; perhaps TRBD1 as D (6 bases). CDR1 and CDR2 (germline): SEHNR, FQNEAQ (reference sequence). There are 19 residues in the CDR3. Trimming took 7 bases from V and 2 from J, leaving 30 bases between them. CDR3 loop: CASTSSKPGQLPGPYEQYF. CDR3 DNA sequence: TGTGCCAGCACCTCGAGCAAACCGGGACAACTTCCCGGGCCCTACGAGCAGTACTTC.

The genes are TRBV2 and TRBJ1-5; TRBD1 matches at 8 bases. The V gene end was trimmed by 6 bases and the J gene end by 16 bases; junction bases not matched to a gene: 14. The CDR3 is 13 residues long. Per the germline V gene, CDR1 is SNHLY and CDR2 is FYNNEI. The CDR3 nucleotides are TGTGCCAGCAGCACCGGACAGGGAGGTTCTTATCATTTT. Its protein is CASSTGQGGSYHF.

This clone was seen more than once but under ten times. The chain recombines TRBV7-2 with TRBJ2-3, with TRBD1 matching over 7 bases. The ends lost 5 bases at V and 3 bases at J; junction bases unmatched: 8. Germline values: CDR1 SGHTA, CDR2 FQGNSA. This CDR3 is 15 amino acids long. The CDR3: CASSPQTGRTDTQYF. CDR3 nucleotide sequence: TGTGCCAGCAGCCCGCAGACAGGGCGGACAGATACGCAGTATTTT. Combining the CDR3 with reference TRBV7-2 and TRBJ2-3 gives the whole variable domain GAGVSQSPSNKVTEKGKDVELRCDPISGHTALYWYRQSLGQGLEFLIYFQGNSAPDKSGLPSDRFSAERTGGSVSTLTIQRTQQEDSAVYLCASSPQTGRTDTQYFGPGTRLTVL.

CDR3 loop: CSVVVSRGLADVGYGYTF. The CDR3 bases are TGCAGCGTTGTTGTATCGCGGGGTCTTGCAGACGTGGGTTATGGCTACACCTTC. V usage is TRBV29-1 and J usage is TRBJ1-2; D gene unclear. This CDR3 contains 18 residues. V was clipped by 4 bases and J by 5 bases, with 29 bases between them. Germline-derived CDR1 and CDR2 are SQVTM and ANQGSEA.

This clone showed up just a few times. The chain employs TRBV20-1 and TRBJ2-5; D remains unclear. V was cut by 6 bases and J by 2 bases, with 7 bases left in between. CDR3 length equals 11 residues. Germline CDR1 is DFQATT and CDR2 is SNEGSKA (reference sequence). The CDR3 protein is CSAQTQETQYF. As DNA, the CDR3 is TGCAGTGCCCAGACACAAGAGACCCAGTACTTC.

A remark on this clone: This sample also contains other DNA sequences that code for the same CDR3. The chain carries TRBV14 and TRBJ2-7; D unclear. CDR1 is SGHDN, CDR2 FVKESK, per germline. CDR3 length equals 11 residues. The V end lost 1 base, the J end lost 5 bases, and 3 bases lay between the germline ends. The CDR3 nucleotides are TGTGCCAGCAGCCAAGTTAACGAGCAGTACTTC. Translated, it gives CASSQVNEQYF.

This clone was seen a handful of times. The rearrangement links TRBV4-3 to TRBJ1-6; D call uncertain. The germline V and J ends were trimmed by 4 bases and 7 bases, with 14 bases remaining between them. The CDR3 is 15 amino acids. CDR1 and CDR2 from the germline V gene are LGHNA and YSLEER. This chain's CDR3 is CASSLRTARNSPLHF. In nucleotides, the CDR3 is TGCGCCAGCAGCCTCCGGACGGCCCGGAATTCACCCCTCCACTTT.

V gene TRBV28 combines with J gene TRBJ2-7, with a weak D call TRBD2 (5 bases). Germline V CDR1 and CDR2: MDHEN, SYDVKM. The CDR3 totals 12 residues. V was cut by 5 bases and J by 4 bases, with 9 bases left in between. The CDR3 reads CASSPSGYEQYV. CDR3 in DNA: TGTGCCAGCAGTCCATCGGGGTACGAGCAGTACGTC.

The chain links TRBV19 to TRBJ1-5; D might be TRBD1 (6 bases). CDR1 is LNHDA and CDR2 is SQIVND in the germline V gene (reference sequence). V was clipped by 7 bases and J by 4 bases, with 14 bases between them. The CDR3 is 14 residues long. The CDR3 reads CASTRGRRNQPQHF. CDR3 bases: TGTGCCAGTACCAGGGGAAGAAGGAATCAGCCCCAGCATTTT.

This sequence joins TRBV6-1 and TRBJ2-1; D uncertain. Germline CDR1 MNHNS, CDR2 SASEGT. The CDR3 is made up of 13 amino acids. V lost 11 bases and J lost 0, with 11 bases in between. The CDR3 loop is CAGKRDSYNEQFF. CDR3 in DNA: TGTGCCGGAAAGCGAGACTCCTACAATGAGCAGTTCTTC.

The chain has TRBV25-1 and TRBJ1-2; D ambiguous. The germline CDR1 and CDR2 sequences are MGHDK and SYGVNS. The CDR3 is made up of 13 amino acids. V lost 1 base and J lost 4, with 7 bases in between. The CDR3 nucleotides read TGTGCCAGCAGTGAATCAGCGACCTATGGCTACACCTTC. Encoded protein: CASSESATYGYTF.

The chain combines TRBV2 with TRBJ2-2; D call uncertain. Germline CDR1 and CDR2: SNHLY and FYNNEI. V lost 8 bases and J lost 3, with 16 bases in between. This CDR3 contains 15 residues. The DNA of the CDR3 is TGTGCCAGCTCCCATCATCCTTCGGACACCGGGGAGCTGTTTTTT. Amino acid sequence: CASSHHPSDTGELFF.

The genes are TRBV6-5 and TRBJ2-7; no definite D call. Trimming removed 8 bases at V and 3 bases at J, with 8 bases between. CDR3 length equals 11 residues. CDR1 and CDR2 (germline): MNHEY, SVGAGI. The CDR3 here is CASGQRYEQYF. The CDR3 DNA sequence: TGTGCCAGCGGGCAGCGCTACGAGCAGTACTTC.

This clone was counted only a few times. V usage is TRBV18 and J usage is TRBJ2-5; D is undetermined. The germline V gene has CDR1 KGHSH and CDR2 LQKENI. This CDR3 comprises 13 residues. Between the trimmed V and J ends, which lost 2 bases and 3 bases, there was a span of 7 bases. Here the CDR3 reads CASSPVGKETQYF. The CDR3 DNA follows: TGTGCCAGCTCACCAGTTGGAAAAGAGACCCAGTACTTC.

The rearrangement links TRBV7-2 to TRBJ2-1; D is perhaps TRBD1 or TRBD2 (5 bases each). The CDR3 has 14 residues. The germline V gene encodes CDR1 SGHTA and CDR2 FQGNSA. V lost 1 base to trimming and J lost 6 bases, with 10 bases between them. Here the CDR3 reads CASSLGLGTNEQFF. The CDR3 DNA reads as TGTGCCAGCAGCTTAGGGCTAGGGACCAATGAGCAGTTCTTC. Supplemented by reference TRBV7-2 and TRBJ2-1, the full variable domain reads GAGVSQSPSNKVTEKGKDVELRCDPISGHTALYWYRQSLGQGLEFLIYFQGNSAPDKSGLPSDRFSAERTGGSVSTLTIQRTQQEDSAVYLCASSLGLGTNEQFFGPGTRLTVL.

This clone turned up a few times. The chain links TRBV11-2 to TRBJ2-3; D is tentatively TRBD1 or TRBD2 (5 bases each). From germline, CDR1 is SGHAT and CDR2 FQNNGV. Trimming took off 11 bases at V and 0 bases at J, with 21 bases between the two ends. The CDR3 runs 16 residues. CDR3 coding DNA: TGTGCCGGAACTCCGGGACGCCTGAGAAGCACAGATACGCAGTATTTT. Protein sequence: CAGTPGRLRSTDTQYF.

Notes on this clone: A read error may explain this, as a much larger clone is one base away. This chain joins TRBV5-4 and TRBJ2-3; no clear D. Trimming cost V 4 bases and J 0 bases, with 3 bases left between them. This CDR3 is 12 amino acids long. Germline lookup yields CDR1 SGHNT and CDR2 YYREEE (reference sequence). In nucleotides, the CDR3 is TGTGCCAGCAGCCCTAGCACAGATACGCAGTATTTT. Translated: CASSPSTDTQYF. Variable domain in full (rest from reference TRBV5-4 and TRBJ2-3): ETGVTQSPTHLIKTRGQQVTLRCSSQSGHNTVSWYQQALGQGPQFIFQYYREEENGRGNFPPRFSGLQFPNYSSELNVNALELDDSALYLCASSPSTDTQYFGPGTRLTVL.

This clone was seen ten or more times. The chain links TRBV29-1 to TRBJ2-1; D unresolved. This CDR3 has 10 residues. CDR1 is SQVTM and CDR2 is ANQGSEA in the germline V gene. Trimming shortened V by 2 bases and J by 15 bases, and 11 bases separated the two germline ends. Written as DNA, the CDR3 is TGCAGCGTTGAATCGGCAGAACGGTTCTTC. This translates into CSVESAERFF.